Following are 22 T cell receptor beta chains from one sample sequenced in a study of vaccination and CD4 T cells after COVID-19. Their antigens are not known. The treatment was: approximately 11-day PBMC culture with coronavirus spike peptide pools or control peptides (ViraFEST assay). Sequenced with the Oncomine TCR Beta short-read assay was DNA taken from cultured CD4+ T cells. MiXCR was run by TCRdb on the PCR reads, yielding one entry per CDR3 protein. This sample has 15,000 or so distinct CDR3 sequences, with 50% found just once. Sequencing used CD4+ T cells from blood, cultured in vitro. These receptors all come from a human donor who had recovered from COVID-19.

This clonotype has only one observation. The chain carries TRBV7-3 and TRBJ2-1; the D gene is possibly TRBD1 (6 bases). V gave up 0 bases and J gave up 10 bases, with 10 bases separating them. The CDR3 runs to 13 residues. Germline V lookup: CDR1 SGHTA, CDR2 FQGTGA. CDR3 residues: CASSLTVGAEQFF. In DNA form, the CDR3 reads TGTGCCAGCAGCTTAACGGTGGGGGCCGAGCAGTTCTTC.

This clonotype came up a few times. The rearrangement links TRBV12-3 or TRBV12-4 to TRBJ1-2; 8 bases agree with TRBD1. The CDR3 sequence is 13 residues long. V gave up 4 bases and J gave up 3 bases; unmatched junction bases: 1. The CDR3 DNA sequence: TGTGCCAGCAGTTCGGACAGGGACTATGGCTACACCTTC. Protein sequence: CASSSDRDYGYTF.

This chain links TRBV6-5 with TRBJ1-2; TRBD1 aligns across 7 bases. The V gene end was trimmed by 4 bases and the J gene end by 5 bases; junction bases not matched to a gene: 10. CDR3 length: 15 residues. Germline V CDR1 and CDR2: MNHEY, SVGAGI. CDR3: CASSSSTGRNYGYTF. The CDR3, as DNA: TGTGCCAGCAGTTCCTCGACAGGGAGAAATTATGGCTACACCTTC.

The chain has TRBV6-2 or TRBV6-3 and TRBJ2-1; 11 bases fit TRBD2. V trimming: 2 bases; J trimming: 4 bases; junction bases outside the gene matches: 4. This CDR3 is built from 16 residues. The V gene's germline CDR1 is MNHEY and CDR2 SVGEGT. CDR3 loop: CASSYGRTSGYNEQFF. CDR3 DNA: TGTGCCAGCAGTTACGGTCGGACTAGCGGGTACAATGAGCAGTTCTTC.

The chain couples TRBV6-2 or TRBV6-3 to TRBJ1-2; 10 bases are shared with TRBD1. Unmatched junction bases numbered 15, after V lost 5 bases and J lost 6 bases. There are 17 residues in the CDR3. Germline V CDR1 and CDR2: MNHEY, SVGEGT. The CDR3 here is CASSLAGTGVSRNGYTF. CDR3 in DNA: TGTGCCAGCAGTCTCGCCGGGACAGGGGTTTCTAGGAATGGCTACACCTTC.

Comments on this clonotype: At one end, the junction sequence differs from germline, possibly due to a read error. The rearrangement uses TRBV7-2 and TRBJ2-5, with D uncertain. In germline, CDR1 is SGHTA, CDR2 FQGNSA. The CDR3 is 12 amino acids. For the CDR3, the DNA is TGTGCCCGCAGCTTAAACCGGGAGACCCAGTACTTC. Its protein is CARSLNRETQYF. The full variable domain, with the rest looked up from reference TRBV7-2 and TRBJ2-5, is GAGVSQSPSNKVTEKGKDVELRCDPISGHTALYWYRQSLGQGLEFLIYFQGNSAPDKSGLPSDRFSAERTGGSVSTLTIQRTQQEDSAVYLCARSLNRETQYFGPGTRLLVL.

The chain recombines TRBV19 with TRBJ1-1; D is ambiguous. CDR3 size: 14 residues. Trimming pared 3 bases from V and 6 bases from J, leaving 14 bases between. Germline CDR1 reads LNHDA; CDR2 reads SQIVND (reference sequence). CDR3 bases: TGTGCCAGTAGTATGCGGTCCCAAGGCCCTGAAGCTTTCTTT. Its protein is CASSMRSQGPEAFF.

The genes are TRBV28 and TRBJ1-4; D remains unclear. V dropped 5 bases and J dropped 8 bases, with 9 bases sitting between them. The length of the CDR3 is 12 residues. Germline CDR1 is MDHEN and CDR2 is SYDVKM. CDR3 loop: CASSLGGEKLFF. CDR3 in DNA: TGTGCCAGCAGTCTAGGCGGGGAAAAACTGTTTTTT.

This clonotype has more than one count but fewer than ten. The V call is TRBV7-6, the J call TRBJ1-5; D is perhaps TRBD1 (5 bases). The CDR3 covers 13 residues. In germline, CDR1 is SGHVS, CDR2 FNYEAQ. Trimming removed 1 base at V and 5 bases at J, with 6 bases between. The CDR3 sequence: CASSLGGDQPQHF. The CDR3 DNA reads as TGTGCCAGCAGCTTAGGAGGGGATCAGCCCCAGCATTTT.

In its sample, this clonotype was seen a few times. The chain combines TRBV25-1 with TRBJ1-6; D unclear. Germline V gene lookup returns CDR1 MGHDK and CDR2 SYGVNS. CDR3 length: 13 amino acids. Trimming left V 5 bases short and J 6 bases short, with 8 bases between. CDR3 region: CASSHGVNSPLHF. The CDR3 DNA reads as TGTGCCAGCAGTCATGGGGTTAATTCACCCCTCCACTTT.

The chain couples TRBV6-1 to TRBJ1-2; the match to TRBD1 covers 7 bases. The V gene's germline CDR1 is MNHNS and CDR2 SASEGT. The CDR3 runs to 14 residues. V lost 6 bases and J lost 3; bases outside the gene matches: 7. Here the CDR3 reads CASRERGGDYGYTF. The CDR3 nucleotides read TGTGCCAGCAGGGAGAGAGGGGGCGACTATGGCTACACCTTC.

This clonotype came up once. The chain carries TRBV4-3 and TRBJ1-5, with no clear D. Germline assignment: CDR1 LGHNA and CDR2 YSLEER. Trimming shortened V by 1 base and J by 7 bases, and 11 bases separated the two germline ends. The CDR3 runs 14 residues. This CDR3 is CASSQGREGQPQHF. In DNA, the CDR3 is TGCGCCAGCAGCCAAGGCCGGGAGGGACAGCCCCAGCATTTT.

In its sample, this clonotype is medium-sized. This rearrangement joins TRBV20-1 to TRBJ1-2; maybe TRBD1 (5 bases). The V and J ends lost 5 bases and 8 bases respectively, with 12 bases between them. CDR3 length equals 11 residues. CDR1 and CDR2 (germline): DFQATT, SNEGSKA (reference sequence). CDR3 loop: CSAVGGFGYTF. As DNA, the CDR3 is TGCAGTGCTGTCGGGGGGTTCGGCTACACCTTC.

This clonotype was observed a handful of times. The chain links TRBV7-9 to TRBJ1-6, with D uncertain. Trimming cost V 6 bases and J 0 bases, with 6 bases left between them. CDR1 and CDR2 from the germline V gene are SEHNR and FQNEAQ (reference sequence). This CDR3 comprises 14 residues. DNA for the CDR3: TGTGCCAGCAGAGGTGTCTCCTATAATTCACCCCTCCACTTT. Translating it yields CASRGVSYNSPLHF.

The chain uses TRBV4-1 and TRBJ1-2, with TRBD1 as a possible D gene (5 bases). The CDR3 runs 18 residues. V was pared by 0 bases and J by 0 bases, with 17 bases between. The germline CDR1 and CDR2 sequences are MGHRA and YSYEKL. The CDR3 sequence is CASSQDLGAGKANYGYTF. The DNA of the CDR3 is TGCGCCAGCAGCCAAGATTTAGGGGCAGGGAAAGCTAACTATGGCTACACCTTC.

This clonotype appeared once. The chain carries TRBV11-3 and TRBJ2-3, with D possibly TRBD1 on 6 matching bases. Germline V gives CDR1 SGHNT, CDR2 YENEEA. CDR3 size: 15 residues. Deletions cut 5 bases from V and 3 bases from J, with 15 bases between. The CDR3 region has the DNA TGTGCCAGCAGCCGAAGTGGGGGCAGGACAGATACGCAGTATTTT. Translated: CASSRSGGRTDTQYF.

This chain joins TRBV9 and TRBJ1-5; D remains ambiguous. Between the trimmed V and J ends, which lost 0 bases and 2 bases, there was a span of 9 bases. The length of the CDR3 is 15 residues. CDR1 and CDR2 (germline): SGDLS, YYNGEE. The DNA for the CDR3 is TGTGCCAGCAGCGTAGGGGTAGGCGGCAATCAGCCCCAGCATTTT. Translating it yields CASSVGVGGNQPQHF. Filled out from reference TRBV9 and TRBJ1-5, the complete variable domain reads DSGVTQTPKHLITATGQRVTLRCSPRSGDLSVYWYQQSLDQGLQFLIQYYNGEERAKGNILERFSAQQFPDLHSELNLSSLELGDSALYFCASSVGVGGNQPQHFGDGTRLSIL.

This clonotype has more than one count but fewer than ten. The chain is built from TRBV14 and TRBJ1-2, with D unresolved. There are 15 residues in the CDR3. Deletions cut 7 bases from V and 6 bases from J, with 21 bases between. Germline V gene lookup returns CDR1 SGHDN and CDR2 FVKESK. The CDR3 spells CASTKARIVLNGYTF. The CDR3 DNA reads as TGTGCCAGCACCAAAGCCCGAATCGTATTAAATGGCTACACCTTC.

The chain has TRBV10-1 and TRBJ1-1; D gene uncertain. V was pared by 4 bases and J by 3 bases, with 9 bases between. Germline V gene sequence: CDR1 WNHNN, CDR2 SYGVQD (reference sequence). The CDR3 runs 13 residues. The CDR3 loop reads CASSGPWHTEAFF. The CDR3 nucleotides read TGCGCCAGCAGTGGGCCTTGGCACACTGAAGCTTTCTTT.

The chain employs TRBV11-3 and TRBJ1-3, with D possibly TRBD1 on 5 matching bases. The V gene's germline CDR1 is SGHNT and CDR2 YENEEA. CDR3 size: 14 residues. Trimming removed 7 bases at V and 4 bases at J, with 14 bases between. The CDR3: CASTSGVQGNTIYF. For the CDR3, the DNA is TGTGCCAGCACCTCGGGGGTGCAAGGAAACACCATATATTTT.

The chain recombines TRBV19 with TRBJ2-5, with 9 bases identical to TRBD1. Germline-derived CDR1 and CDR2 are LNHDA and SQIVND (reference sequence). The CDR3 has 15 residues. With 5 bases clipped from V and 5 bases from J, the junction kept 9 bases outside the gene matches. DNA of the CDR3: TGTGCCAGTAGTCTTGCCGGGACAGGGATGGAGACCCAGTACTTC. Residues: CASSLAGTGMETQYF.

The count of this clonotype is one. The CDR3 region is CASSRLGGEGYTF. CDR3 in DNA: TGTGCCAGTAGTAGGTTGGGCGGTGAGGGCTACACCTTC. This rearrangement joins TRBV19 to TRBJ1-2; D uncertain. The germline V and J ends were trimmed by 4 bases and 8 bases, with 14 bases remaining between them. Germline-derived CDR1 and CDR2 are LNHDA and SQIVND (reference sequence). The CDR3 has 13 amino acids.